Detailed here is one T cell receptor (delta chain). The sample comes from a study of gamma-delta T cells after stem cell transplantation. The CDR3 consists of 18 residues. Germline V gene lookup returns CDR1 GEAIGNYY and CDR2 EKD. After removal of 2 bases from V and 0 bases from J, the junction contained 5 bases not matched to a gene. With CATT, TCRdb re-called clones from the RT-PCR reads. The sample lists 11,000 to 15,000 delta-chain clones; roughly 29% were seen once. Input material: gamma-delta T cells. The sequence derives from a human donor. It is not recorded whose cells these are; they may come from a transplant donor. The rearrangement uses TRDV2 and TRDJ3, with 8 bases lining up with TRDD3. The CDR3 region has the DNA TGTGCCTGTGACAGTACTGGGGGTACCTCCTGGGACACCCGACAGATGTTTTTC. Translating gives CACDSTGGTSWDTRQMFF.